These 16 T cell receptor beta chains were sequenced from one sample in a study of blood T cell repertoires in COVID-19. Only in-frame clones appear in the TCRdb table, and some are missing; sequencing was by immunoSEQ multiplex PCR. The table records some 260,000 clones, about four fifths of them present only once. Sequencing was done on a sample of peripheral blood. The receptors stem from a woman aged 18-29 years with acute or convalescent COVID-19.

The chain uses TRBV28 and TRBJ2-7; TRBD2 aligns across 10 bases. V lost 3 bases to trimming and J lost 3 bases; unmatched junction nucleotides: 8. CDR3 length equals 16 residues. Germline V CDR1 and CDR2: MDHEN, SYDVKM. CDR3 nucleotide sequence: TGTGCCAGCAGTTTTCAAGCGGGAGGGGGATTCTACGAGCAGTACTTC. Translating gives CASSFQAGGGFYEQYF.

The chain combines TRBV29-1 with TRBJ2-1; D gene ambiguous. In germline, CDR1 is SQVTM, CDR2 ANQGSEA. This CDR3 has 11 amino acids. Trimming pared 5 bases from V and 9 bases from J, leaving 11 bases between. The CDR3 here is CSVLQVGEQFF. The CDR3 DNA sequence: TGCAGCGTTCTTCAGGTTGGTGAGCAGTTCTTC.

The chain uses TRBV5-5 and TRBJ1-1, with no clear D. This CDR3 is 13 amino acids long. From germline, CDR1 is SGHKS and CDR2 YYEKEE (reference sequence). The germline V and J ends were trimmed by 6 bases and 8 bases, with 17 bases remaining between them. The DNA for the CDR3 is TGTGCCAGCACTTTTGGGCGGACTTCCGAAGCTTTCTTT. Encoded protein: CASTFGRTSEAFF.

This sequence joins TRBV2 and TRBJ1-3, with no clear D. This CDR3 contains 14 residues. V lost 7 bases to trimming and J lost 0 bases, with 10 bases between them. Germline V gene lookup returns CDR1 SNHLY and CDR2 FYNNEI. In DNA, the CDR3 is TGTGCCAGCACTTCTGCAGGCTCTGGAAACACCATATATTTT. It encodes CASTSAGSGNTIYF.

This sequence joins TRBV19 and TRBJ1-2, with 9 bases lining up with TRBD1. The CDR3 runs to 13 residues. V dropped 3 bases and J dropped 10; count of bases not matched to a gene: 6. The germline V gene has CDR1 LNHDA and CDR2 SQIVND (reference sequence). CDR3 sequence (DNA): TGTGCCAGTAGTATCGGGACAGGGCATGACTACACCTTC. Protein product: CASSIGTGHDYTF.

Written as DNA, the CDR3 is TGTGCCAGCAGCTTAGGAGGGAGGGAGCAGTACTTC. This codes for CASSLGGREQYF. V and J are TRBV7-2 and TRBJ2-7; D might be TRBD2 (6 bases). V was trimmed by 1 base and J by 7 bases, leaving 8 bases between them. Germline-derived CDR1 and CDR2 are SGHTA and FQGNSA. The length of the CDR3 is 12 residues.

This chain joins TRBV6-5 and TRBJ2-7, with a weak D call TRBD2 (5 bases). Trimming took off 2 bases at V and 3 bases at J, with 14 bases between the two ends. CDR1 is MNHEY and CDR2 is SVGAGI in the germline V gene. There are 15 residues in the CDR3. CDR3 DNA sequence: TGTGCCAGCAGTTACCCTTCGGGGAGCTACTACGAGCAGTACTTC. It is translated as CASSYPSGSYYEQYF.

The chain has TRBV4-2 and TRBJ1-2; D not certain. The CDR3 length is 18 residues. V lost 3 bases and J lost 3, with 23 bases in between. Germline V gives CDR1 LGHNA, CDR2 YNFKEQ. The CDR3 here is CASSHEPSFTSLDYGYTF. CDR3 nucleotide sequence: TGTGCCAGCAGCCACGAACCCTCTTTTACTTCCCTTGACTATGGCTACACCTTC.

The V and J genes are TRBV20-1 and TRBJ2-3; TRBD2 agrees at 9 bases. Germline CDR1 reads DFQATT; CDR2 reads SNEGSKA (reference sequence). Trimming removed 3 bases from V and 2 bases from J; junction bases left unmatched: 6. The CDR3 is 15 residues long. The CDR3 here is CSASRLAGATDTQYF. CDR3 bases: TGCAGTGCTAGTAGGTTAGCGGGAGCCACAGATACGCAGTATTTT.

This clone was picked up one time. The chain employs TRBV27 and TRBJ1-4, with 7 bases fitting TRBD1. The CDR3 is 14 residues long. The V segment lost 3 bases and the J segment 5 bases; nucleotides outside the gene matches: 3. Germline assignment: CDR1 MNHEY and CDR2 SMNVEV (reference sequence). The CDR3 region is CASSFLTGNEKLFF. CDR3 nucleotides: TGTGCCAGCAGTTTTTTGACAGGGAATGAAAAACTGTTTTTT.

The chain combines TRBV6-2 or TRBV6-3 with TRBJ1-2; 10 bases line up with TRBD1. The CDR3 covers 13 residues. Looked up from germline, CDR1 is MNHEY and CDR2 is SVGEGT. Trimming took 4 bases from V and 4 from J; bases not matched to a gene: 0. The CDR3 DNA is TGTGCCAGCAGTTGGACAGGGGGCTATGGCTACACCTTC. The encoded protein is CASSWTGGYGYTF.

The rearrangement joins TRBV2 to TRBJ2-3, with D maybe TRBD2 (7 bases). The CDR3 has 15 amino acids. Germline V lookup: CDR1 SNHLY, CDR2 FYNNEI. V was trimmed by 7 bases and J by 3 bases, leaving 17 bases between them. CDR3 amino acids: CASTQGGEATDTQYF. In DNA, the CDR3 is TGTGCCAGCACCCAAGGGGGGGAGGCAACAGATACGCAGTATTTT. The variable domain in full, with the rest retrieved from reference TRBV2 and TRBJ2-3, is EPEVTQTPSHQVTQMGQEVILRCVPISNHLYFYWYRQILGQKVEFLVSFYNNEISEKSEIFDDQFSVERPDGSNFTLKIRSTKLEDSAMYFCASTQGGEATDTQYFGPGTRLTVL.

The chain employs TRBV7-7 and TRBJ2-1; the D gene is possibly TRBD2 (6 bases). CDR3 length: 15 residues. CDR1 is SSHAT and CDR2 is FNYEAQ in the germline V gene (reference sequence). CDR3 in DNA: TGTGCTAGCGCGACGGGGGAGGCCCAATACAATGAGCAGTTCTTC. It codes for CASATGEAQYNEQFF.

CDR3 amino acids: CASSVGPGGTLSTDTQYF. CDR3 DNA sequence: TGTGCCAGCAGCGTAGGTCCAGGGGGGACCCTTAGCACAGATACGCAGTATTTT. The chain has TRBV9 and TRBJ2-3; tentative D call: TRBD1 (7 bases). Looked up from germline, CDR1 is SGDLS and CDR2 is YYNGEE. Trimming took 0 bases from V and 0 from J, leaving 17 bases between them. The CDR3 covers 18 residues.

In its sample, this clone was seen once. The rearrangement joins TRBV28 to TRBJ1-1; D ambiguous. Germline V CDR1 and CDR2: MDHEN, SYDVKM. V was trimmed by 6 bases and J by 8 bases, leaving 7 bases between them. CDR3 size: 10 residues. CDR3 sequence reads: CASRAIEAFF. CDR3 DNA sequence: TGTGCCAGCAGAGCTATAGAAGCTTTCTTT.

The gene calls are TRBV29-1 and TRBJ2-7, with a tentative D call TRBD2 (5 bases). Trimming shortened V by 2 bases and J by 7 bases, and 12 bases separated the two germline ends. Germline V CDR1 and CDR2: SQVTM, ANQGSEA. The CDR3 length is 12 residues. CDR3: CSVEPSTGEQYF. Written as DNA, the CDR3 is TGCAGCGTTGAACCCTCTACGGGGGAGCAGTACTTC.